The entry that follows covers one T cell receptor (beta chain) sequence. Profiled with immunoSEQ multiplex PCR; TCRdb holds only in-frame clones, not every one. This table has about 83,000 clones, roughly 87% appearing once. The CDR3 is made up of 15 amino acids. Per germline, CDR1 SGDLS and CDR2 YYNGEE. Trimming cost V 0 bases and J 0 bases, with 9 bases left between them. The data were taken from a study of blood T cell repertoires in COVID-19. Study-level information: Material from acute and convalescent COVID-19 was sourced from the United States, Italy and Spain.

The gene calls are TRBV9 and TRBJ1-1; D gene ambiguous. This clonotype was obtained from a woman aged 50 to 60 with active or convalescent COVID-19. The sample was peripheral blood. CDR3 DNA: TGTGCCAGCAGCGTAGGGCGACATTTGAACACTGAAGCTTTCTTT. Translated, it gives CASSVGRHLNTEAFF.